This T cell receptor (beta chain) is from a study of blood T cell repertoires in COVID-19. Study at large: Acute-phase and convalescent COVID-19 samples originated in the United States, Italy and Spain. PBMCs, B-cell-depleted T cells, or T cells provided the cDNA or gDNA that made up the material.

V gave up 5 bases and J gave up 2 bases, with 10 bases separating them. Per germline, CDR1 SGHRS and CDR2 YFSETQ. CDR3 length: 14 residues. Original data processing: Reference gene primer amplification in the assay estimated nucleated cell counts. TCRdb keeps only in-frame clones here, not all; method: immunoSEQ multiplex PCR. V, J and clone size reflect that table, while D and trimming were determined from the DNA. In the table there are 13,000 or so clones, roughly 93% of which are singletons. This clonotype originated in a human donor in a cohort sampled during active COVID-19. V and J are TRBV5-1 and TRBJ2-2; possibly TRBD1 for D (6 bases). Input material: peripheral blood. This chain's CDR3 is CASRQGGNTGELFF. The CDR3 DNA is TGCGCCAGCAGACAGGGTGGTAACACCGGGGAGCTGTTTTTT.